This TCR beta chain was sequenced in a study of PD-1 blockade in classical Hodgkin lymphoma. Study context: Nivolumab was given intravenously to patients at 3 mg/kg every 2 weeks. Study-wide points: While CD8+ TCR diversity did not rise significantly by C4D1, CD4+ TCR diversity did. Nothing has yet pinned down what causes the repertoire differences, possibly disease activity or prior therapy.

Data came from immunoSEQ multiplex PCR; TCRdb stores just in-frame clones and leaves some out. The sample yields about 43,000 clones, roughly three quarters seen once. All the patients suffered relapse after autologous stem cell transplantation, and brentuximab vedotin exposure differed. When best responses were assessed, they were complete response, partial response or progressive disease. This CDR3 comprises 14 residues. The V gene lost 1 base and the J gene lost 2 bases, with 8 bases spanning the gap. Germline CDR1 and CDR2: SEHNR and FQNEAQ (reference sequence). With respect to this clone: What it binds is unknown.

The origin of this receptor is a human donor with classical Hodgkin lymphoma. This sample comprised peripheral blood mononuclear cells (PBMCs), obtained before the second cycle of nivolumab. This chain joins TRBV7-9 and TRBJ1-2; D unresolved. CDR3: CASSLETLNYGYTF. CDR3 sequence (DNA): TGTGCCAGCAGCTTAGAAACGTTAAACTATGGCTACACCTTC.